The clone carrying this T cell receptor (beta chain) was observed once. The antigen is unknown. V was shortened by 0 bases and J by 4 bases, with 15 bases between the two germline ends. The CDR3 covers 16 residues. In germline, CDR1 is SEHNR, CDR2 FQNEAQ (reference sequence). This sample was taken from a study of fetal regulatory T cell absence and autoimmunity. Study-level points and caveats: Pancreas TCRs were oligoclonally enriched versus cord blood, some clones over 80-fold.

Only in-frame clones appear in the TCRdb table, and some are missing; sequencing was by immunoSEQ multiplex PCR. There are some 87,000 clones in the sample; about two thirds occur only once, and 2% lies in the top ten. This TCR derives from a male donor with IPEX syndrome. Sequenced: pancreas tissue. The J gene is TRBJ1-2, the V gene TRBV7-9; D remains unclear. The CDR3 coding sequence is TGTGCCAGCAGCTTAGCGGAGGTAGGACCCATCTATGGCTACACCTTC. The encoded protein is CASSLAEVGPIYGYTF.